The rows below give T cell receptor beta chains drawn from one sample of a study of blood T cells in healthy people across ages. MiXCR, applied by TCRdb to the 5' RACE reads, yields one record per CDR3 protein. The data show about 800,000 distinct CDR3 sequences, with roughly 64% seen just once and roughly 22% held by the top ten. Material for sequencing was blood. The receptors were gathered from a young man in good health. Each CDR3 is given with its conserved first and last residue. Each record gives: V gene, D gene, clone size, J gene, CDR3 protein, CDR3 DNA. D genes are given only for firm matches. The size entry is marked missing in some rows and otherwise reads once, few, many or a size class.

V gene: TRBV5-1; D gene: TRBD1; clone size: -; J gene: TRBJ2-7; CDR3 protein: CASSRTGGSDSYEQYF; CDR3 DNA: TGCGCCAGCAGCAGAACAGGGGGATCAGATTCCTACGAGCAGTACTTC
V gene: TRBV28; D gene: -; clone size: -; J gene: TRBJ1-4; CDR3 protein: CASSPRGRGRTNEKLFF; CDR3 DNA: TGTGCCAGCAGCCCCAGGGGTAGGGGTCGAACTAATGAAAAACTGTTTTTT
V gene: TRBV15; D gene: -; clone size: -; J gene: TRBJ2-7; CDR3 protein: CATSRGQIPPNEQYF; CDR3 DNA: TGTGCCACCAGCAGAGGACAGATCCCCCCGAACGAGCAGTACTTC
V gene: TRBV7-2; D gene: -; clone size: few; J gene: TRBJ2-5; CDR3 protein: CATTGGIARETQYF; CDR3 DNA: TGTGCCACGACCGGAGGGATCGCTCGGGAGACCCAGTACTTC
V gene: TRBV20-1; D gene: -; clone size: -; J gene: TRBJ2-3; CDR3 protein: CSAGGVVTDTLYF; CDR3 DNA: TGCAGTGCTGGAGGTGTGGTCACAGATACGCTGTATTTT
V gene: TRBV6-5; D gene: -; clone size: few; J gene: TRBJ2-7; CDR3 protein: CASRQNRAALEQYF; CDR3 DNA: TGTGCCAGCAGACAAAACAGGGCTGCCCTGGAGCAGTACTTC
V gene: TRBV18; D gene: -; clone size: once; J gene: TRBJ2-1; CDR3 protein: CASSPPNDNEQFF; CDR3 DNA: TGTGCCAGCTCACCACCGAATGACAATGAGCAGTTCTTC
V gene: TRBV11-2; D gene: -; clone size: -; J gene: TRBJ2-1; CDR3 protein: CASSPEGVMGQFF; CDR3 DNA: TGTGCCAGCAGCCCAGAAGGGGTGATGGGGCAGTTCTTC
V gene: TRBV25-1; D gene: -; clone size: -; J gene: TRBJ2-3; CDR3 protein: CASSISSGVDTQYF; CDR3 DNA: TGTGCCAGCAGTATCTCCTCTGGGGTAGATACGCAGTATTTT
V gene: TRBV10-3; D gene: -; clone size: -; J gene: TRBJ2-7; CDR3 protein: CAISDRPGAYEQYF; CDR3 DNA: TGTGCCATCAGTGATCGGCCAGGGGCCTACGAGCAGTACTTC
V gene: TRBV11-3; D gene: -; clone size: -; J gene: TRBJ2-3; CDR3 protein: CASSFEPRGDTQYF; CDR3 DNA: TGTGCCAGCAGCTTCGAACCGCGGGGAGATACGCAGTATTTT
V gene: TRBV10-1; D gene: -; clone size: once; J gene: TRBJ1-4; CDR3 protein: CASSGGRGEKLFF; CDR3 DNA: TGCGCCAGCAGTGGGGGACGTGGTGAAAAACTGTTTTTT
V gene: TRBV14; D gene: -; clone size: -; J gene: TRBJ2-7; CDR3 protein: CASSQYGAISWEQYF; CDR3 DNA: TGTGCCAGCAGCCAATATGGGGCCATTTCTTGGGAGCAGTACTTC
V gene: TRBV24-1; D gene: -; clone size: -; J gene: TRBJ2-3; CDR3 protein: CATSDRTDTQYF; CDR3 DNA: TGTGCCACCAGTGATAGAACAGATACGCAGTATTTT
V gene: TRBV12-3/TRBV12-4; D gene: -; clone size: -; J gene: TRBJ2-7; CDR3 protein: CASSQDLLTYEQYF; CDR3 DNA: TGTGCCAGCAGCCAGGACTTACTAACCTACGAGCAGTACTTC
V gene: TRBV6-2/TRBV6-3; D gene: TRBD2; clone size: -; J gene: TRBJ2-2; CDR3 protein: CASSYSSWAGGAELFF; CDR3 DNA: TGTGCCAGCAGTTACTCGAGTTGGGCGGGAGGTGCGGAGCTGTTTTTT
V gene: TRBV2; D gene: TRBD2; clone size: -; J gene: TRBJ2-1; CDR3 protein: CASSERSSGSEQFF; CDR3 DNA: TGTGCCAGCAGTGAACGATCTAGCGGGAGTGAGCAGTTCTTC
V gene: TRBV20-1; D gene: TRBD2; clone size: -; J gene: TRBJ2-3; CDR3 protein: CSARDWVAGVYTQYF; CDR3 DNA: TGCAGTGCTAGAGATTGGGTAGCGGGGGTTTATACGCAGTATTTT
V gene: TRBV7-9; D gene: -; clone size: -; J gene: TRBJ2-7; CDR3 protein: CASSLVRGFDEQYF; CDR3 DNA: TGTGCCAGCAGCTTAGTGAGGGGGTTCGACGAGCAGTACTTC
V gene: TRBV24-1; D gene: TRBD1; clone size: -; J gene: TRBJ2-7; CDR3 protein: CATSDPRTGDEQYF; CDR3 DNA: TGTGCCACCAGTGATCCGAGGACAGGGGATGAGCAGTACTTC
V gene: TRBV6-5; D gene: -; clone size: -; J gene: TRBJ2-5; CDR3 protein: CASSYSETGPNPQETQYF; CDR3 DNA: TGTGCCAGCAGTTACTCGGAAACAGGGCCAAACCCCCAAGAGACCCAGTACTTC
V gene: TRBV6-1; D gene: -; clone size: few; J gene: TRBJ2-3; CDR3 protein: CASSDVIAADTQYF; CDR3 DNA: TGTGCCAGCAGTGACGTGATCGCGGCAGATACGCAGTATTTT
V gene: TRBV5-4; D gene: -; clone size: -; J gene: TRBJ2-7; CDR3 protein: CVSSFAGPTREQYF; CDR3 DNA: TGTGTCAGCAGCTTCGCGGGACCCACCAGGGAGCAGTACTTC
V gene: TRBV18; D gene: -; clone size: once; J gene: TRBJ1-2; CDR3 protein: CASSPPGGDGYTF; CDR3 DNA: TGTGCCAGCTCACCACCGGGTGGGGATGGCTACACCTTC
V gene: TRBV9; D gene: -; clone size: -; J gene: TRBJ1-2; CDR3 protein: CASSVDEGPDYGYTF; CDR3 DNA: TGTGCCAGCAGCGTAGACGAGGGGCCCGACTATGGCTACACCTTC
V gene: TRBV6-4; D gene: -; clone size: -; J gene: TRBJ2-1; CDR3 protein: CASSETGLAGYGNEQFF; CDR3 DNA: TGTGCCAGCAGTGAGACGGGGCTCGCGGGCTACGGTAATGAGCAGTTCTTC
V gene: TRBV7-2; D gene: -; clone size: -; J gene: TRBJ2-7; CDR3 protein: CASSLGAGNSYEQYF; CDR3 DNA: TGTGCCAGCAGCTTAGGTGCAGGAAACTCCTACGAGCAGTACTTC
V gene: TRBV7-2; D gene: -; clone size: few; J gene: TRBJ2-5; CDR3 protein: CASSLQYQETQYF; CDR3 DNA: TGTGCCAGCAGCTTACAGTACCAAGAGACCCAGTACTTC
V gene: TRBV24-1; D gene: -; clone size: -; J gene: TRBJ1-2; CDR3 protein: CATSESRVTNYGYTF; CDR3 DNA: TGTGCCACCAGTGAATCCAGGGTAACTAACTATGGCTACACCTTC
V gene: TRBV7-2; D gene: TRBD2; clone size: -; J gene: TRBJ2-1; CDR3 protein: CASSFLSGRDNEQFF; CDR3 DNA: TGTGCCAGCAGCTTTCTTAGCGGGAGGGACAATGAGCAGTTCTTC
V gene: TRBV6-6; D gene: -; clone size: few; J gene: TRBJ1-2; CDR3 protein: CASSVDNGYTF; CDR3 DNA: TGTGCCAGCAGTGTTGACAATGGCTACACCTTC
V gene: TRBV20-1; D gene: TRBD2; clone size: -; J gene: TRBJ2-4; CDR3 protein: CSARKLAGGVAKNIQYF; CDR3 DNA: TGCAGTGCTAGAAAGCTAGCGGGGGGTGTAGCCAAAAACATTCAGTACTTC
V gene: TRBV10-2; D gene: -; clone size: few; J gene: TRBJ2-3; CDR3 protein: CASSESVSRADTQYF; CDR3 DNA: TGCGCCAGCAGTGAGTCGGTTTCCCGGGCAGATACGCAGTATTTT
V gene: TRBV13; D gene: -; clone size: -; J gene: TRBJ2-3; CDR3 protein: CASSLFGGGSTDTQYF; CDR3 DNA: TGTGCCAGCAGCTTATTCGGAGGCGGGAGCACAGATACGCAGTATTTT
V gene: TRBV29-1; D gene: -; clone size: -; J gene: TRBJ2-2; CDR3 protein: CSVERAGELFF; CDR3 DNA: TGCAGCGTTGAGAGGGCCGGGGAGCTGTTTTTT
V gene: TRBV7-9; D gene: TRBD2; clone size: -; J gene: TRBJ2-5; CDR3 protein: CASSPRGGRTETQYF; CDR3 DNA: TGTGCCAGCAGCCCACGGGGCGGGAGGACGGAGACCCAGTACTTC
V gene: TRBV20-1; D gene: -; clone size: -; J gene: TRBJ2-1; CDR3 protein: CSVLVRTTHNEQFF; CDR3 DNA: TGCAGCGTTCTCGTGCGGACGACCCACAATGAGCAGTTCTTC
V gene: TRBV25-1; D gene: TRBD1; clone size: few; J gene: TRBJ2-1; CDR3 protein: CASSSLGQGLNNEQFF; CDR3 DNA: TGTGCCAGCAGTTCTTTAGGACAGGGTCTGAACAATGAGCAGTTCTTC
V gene: TRBV30; D gene: TRBD2; clone size: -; J gene: TRBJ2-7; CDR3 protein: CAWSVQLASGEQYF; CDR3 DNA: TGTGCCTGGAGTGTACAACTAGCGTCCGGCGAGCAGTACTTC
V gene: TRBV7-2; D gene: TRBD2; clone size: -; J gene: TRBJ2-5; CDR3 protein: CASSLGGSQGRGTQYF; CDR3 DNA: TGTGCCAGCAGCTTAGGCGGGAGTCAGGGCCGTGGGACCCAGTACTTC
V gene: TRBV20-1; D gene: TRBD2; clone size: -; J gene: TRBJ2-7; CDR3 protein: CSASRAMGGYEQYF; CDR3 DNA: TGCAGTGCTAGTAGGGCCATGGGGGGGTACGAGCAGTACTTC
V gene: TRBV7-2; D gene: -; clone size: few; J gene: TRBJ2-3; CDR3 protein: CASSNDPRRDSSTDTQYF; CDR3 DNA: TGTGCCAGCAGCAACGATCCGCGACGAGACTCTAGCACAGATACGCAGTATTTT
V gene: TRBV20-1; D gene: -; clone size: -; J gene: TRBJ2-5; CDR3 protein: CSAMRAEGAREQYF; CDR3 DNA: TGCAGTGCTATGAGAGCGGAGGGGGCTCGAGAGCAGTACTTC
V gene: TRBV27; D gene: TRBD2; clone size: few; J gene: TRBJ2-7; CDR3 protein: CATSGTSGSYEQYF; CDR3 DNA: TGTGCCACCTCCGGGACTAGCGGCTCCTACGAGCAGTACTTC
V gene: TRBV25-1; D gene: -; clone size: -; J gene: TRBJ1-2; CDR3 protein: CASHGGGAVPGYTF; CDR3 DNA: TGTGCCAGTCACGGCGGAGGGGCCGTCCCTGGCTACACCTTC
V gene: TRBV2; D gene: -; clone size: few; J gene: TRBJ1-2; CDR3 protein: CASSRGADRANYGYTF; CDR3 DNA: TGTGCCAGCAGTAGAGGGGCGGACAGAGCTAACTATGGCTACACCTTC
V gene: TRBV25-1; D gene: -; clone size: -; J gene: TRBJ2-2; CDR3 protein: CASSKDRRTGELFF; CDR3 DNA: TGTGCCAGCAGTAAAGACAGGAGGACCGGGGAGCTGTTTTTT
V gene: TRBV10-3; D gene: -; clone size: few; J gene: TRBJ1-1; CDR3 protein: CAITPGRNTEAFF; CDR3 DNA: TGTGCCATTACCCCAGGGAGGAACACTGAAGCTTTCTTT
V gene: TRBV6-6; D gene: -; clone size: -; J gene: TRBJ1-5; CDR3 protein: CASSLATGDHQPQHF; CDR3 DNA: TGTGCCAGCAGCCTAGCAACAGGTGACCATCAGCCCCAGCATTTT
V gene: TRBV7-2; D gene: TRBD2; clone size: few; J gene: TRBJ2-5; CDR3 protein: CASSFTSGTYPETQYF; CDR3 DNA: TGTGCCAGCAGCTTTACTAGCGGTACCTACCCGGAGACCCAGTACTTC
V gene: TRBV6-1; D gene: -; clone size: -; J gene: TRBJ2-7; CDR3 protein: CATRADTYEQYF; CDR3 DNA: TGTGCCACCAGGGCTGATACCTACGAGCAGTACTTC
V gene: TRBV7-2; D gene: TRBD2; clone size: -; J gene: TRBJ2-5; CDR3 protein: CASSPVASGNQETQYF; CDR3 DNA: TGTGCCAGCAGCCCCGTGGCTAGCGGGAACCAAGAGACCCAGTACTTC
V gene: TRBV2; D gene: TRBD1; clone size: -; J gene: TRBJ2-3; CDR3 protein: CASRGTGTDTQYF; CDR3 DNA: TGTGCCAGCAGAGGGACAGGGACAGATACGCAGTATTTT
V gene: TRBV3-1; D gene: -; clone size: few; J gene: TRBJ2-1; CDR3 protein: CASSHSYRNEQFF; CDR3 DNA: TGTGCCAGCAGCCACTCTTATCGCAATGAGCAGTTCTTC
V gene: TRBV28; D gene: -; clone size: few; J gene: TRBJ1-2; CDR3 protein: CASKSAPVGYGYTF; CDR3 DNA: TGTGCCAGTAAATCCGCGCCGGTAGGCTATGGCTACACCTTC
V gene: TRBV29-1; D gene: TRBD2; clone size: -; J gene: TRBJ2-5; CDR3 protein: CSVERREGTQYF; CDR3 DNA: TGCAGCGTTGAGCGGCGGGAGGGGACCCAGTACTTC
V gene: TRBV11-2; D gene: -; clone size: few; J gene: TRBJ1-2; CDR3 protein: CASSLNPRPGRKSGYTF; CDR3 DNA: TGTGCCAGCAGCCTAAATCCCCGGCCAGGGAGAAAGAGTGGCTACACCTTC
V gene: TRBV12-3/TRBV12-4; D gene: TRBD2; clone size: -; J gene: TRBJ2-1; CDR3 protein: CASRHLAGGNEQFF; CDR3 DNA: TGTGCCAGCAGACACCTAGCGGGGGGAAATGAGCAGTTCTTC
V gene: TRBV20-1; D gene: -; clone size: -; J gene: TRBJ1-1; CDR3 protein: CSALLGAAGTEAFF; CDR3 DNA: TGCAGTGCGCTCCTCGGGGCGGCGGGTACTGAAGCTTTCTTT
V gene: TRBV29-1; D gene: -; clone size: -; J gene: TRBJ1-2; CDR3 protein: CSALTRTEDYGYTF; CDR3 DNA: TGCAGCGCTCTCACCCGGACAGAAGACTATGGCTACACCTTC